This T cell receptor beta chain was identified in a study of beta chain features in type 1 diabetes. Expressed TCRB transcripts were sequenced because the isolated RNA had all been reverse transcribed beforehand. Generated by immunoSEQ multiplex PCR, the TCRdb table keeps only in-frame clones and is missing some. The sample includes more than 150,000 clones, about 12% of them seen just once. The table lists this clone with a few counts. The antigen is unknown. Study-wide results and limits: Within the patient group, naive, central memory and Treg TCRB repertoires appeared more similar to each other than within healthy donors.

The TCR originated in a woman in her late teens or twenties in good health. Sequencing used central memory CD4+ T cells from blood.

The CDR3 nucleotides are TGTGCCAGCAGTTCCTACAGGGGGTACAATGAGCAGTTCTTC. As protein: CASSSYRGYNEQFF. The chain links TRBV28 to TRBJ2-1; 8 bases agree with TRBD1. J was trimmed by 4 bases and V by 4 bases; bases with no gene match: 3. This CDR3 spans 14 amino acids. The germline V gene encodes CDR1 MDHEN and CDR2 SYDVKM.